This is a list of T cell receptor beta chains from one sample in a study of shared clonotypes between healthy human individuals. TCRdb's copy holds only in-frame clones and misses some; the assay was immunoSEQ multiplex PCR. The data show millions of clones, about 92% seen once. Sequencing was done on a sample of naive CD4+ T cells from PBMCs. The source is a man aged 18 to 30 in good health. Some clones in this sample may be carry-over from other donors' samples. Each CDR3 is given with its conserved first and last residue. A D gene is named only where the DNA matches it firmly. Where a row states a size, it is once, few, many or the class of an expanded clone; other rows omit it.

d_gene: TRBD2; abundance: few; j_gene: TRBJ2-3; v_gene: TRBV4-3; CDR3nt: TGCGCCAGCAGCCAAGAGCGGGGGACAGATACGCAGTATTTT; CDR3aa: CASSQERGTDTQYF
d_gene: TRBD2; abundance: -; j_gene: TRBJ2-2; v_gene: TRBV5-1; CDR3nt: TGCGCCAGCAGCTTACGGGGGGTTCTCGAAGAGCTGTTTTTT; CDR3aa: CASSLRGVLEELFF
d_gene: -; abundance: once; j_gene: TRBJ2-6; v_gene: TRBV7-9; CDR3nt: TGTGCCAGCAGCTTAGGGGCCGGCTCTGGGGCCAACGTCCTGACTTTC; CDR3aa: CASSLGAGSGANVLTF
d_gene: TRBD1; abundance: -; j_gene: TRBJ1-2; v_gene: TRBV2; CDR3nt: TGTGCCAGCAGCTCGGGACAGGGAGGTGGCTGGGGCTACACCTTC; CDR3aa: CASSSGQGGGWGYTF
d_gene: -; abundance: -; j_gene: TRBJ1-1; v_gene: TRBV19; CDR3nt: TGTGCCAGTAGTATACGACGGGGGGACATGAACACTGAAGCTTTCTTT; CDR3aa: CASSIRRGDMNTEAFF
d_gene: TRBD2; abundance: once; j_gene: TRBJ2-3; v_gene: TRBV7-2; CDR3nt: TGTGCCAGCAGCCTCGGACTAGCCACTAGCACAGATACGCAGTATTTT; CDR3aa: CASSLGLATSTDTQYF
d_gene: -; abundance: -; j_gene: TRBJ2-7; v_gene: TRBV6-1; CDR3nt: TGTGCCAGCACCAGAATGGGGACTGATACCTACGAGCAGTACTTC; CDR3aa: CASTRMGTDTYEQYF
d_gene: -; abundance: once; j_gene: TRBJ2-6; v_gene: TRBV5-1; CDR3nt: TGCGCCAGCAGCTTAGTCTCTGGGGCCAACGTCCTGACTTTC; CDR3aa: CASSLVSGANVLTF
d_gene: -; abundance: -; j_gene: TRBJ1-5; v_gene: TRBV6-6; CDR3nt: TGTGCCAGCAGCCCCCCTTCCGGCGACCAGCATTTT; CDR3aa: CASSPPSGDQHF
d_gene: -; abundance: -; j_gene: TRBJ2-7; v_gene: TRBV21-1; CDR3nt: TGTGCCAGCAGCACCAACCCGGAGGGCTACGAGCAGTACTTC; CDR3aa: CASSTNPEGYEQYF
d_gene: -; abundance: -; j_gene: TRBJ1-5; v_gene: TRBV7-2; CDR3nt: TGTGCCAGCAGCTCCTTCCGGGGGGGGAATCAGCCCCAGCATTTT; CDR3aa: CASSSFRGGNQPQHF
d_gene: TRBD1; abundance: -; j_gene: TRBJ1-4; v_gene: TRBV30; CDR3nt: TGTGCCTGGACCGCGAACCGGGGACAGGGGAATGAAAAACTGTTTTTT; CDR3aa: CAWTANRGQGNEKLFF
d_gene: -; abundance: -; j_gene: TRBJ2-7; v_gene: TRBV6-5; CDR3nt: TGTGCCAGCAGGATGGGCTCCTACGAGCAGTACTTC; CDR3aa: CASRMGSYEQYF
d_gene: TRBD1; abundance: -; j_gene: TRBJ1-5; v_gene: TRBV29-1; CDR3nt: TGCAGCTTTGACAGGGTGGATCAGCCCCAGCATTTT; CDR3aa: CSFDRVDQPQHF
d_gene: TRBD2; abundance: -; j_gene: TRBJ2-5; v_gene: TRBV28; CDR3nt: TGTGCCAGCAGACCCGGGGGGGGCCAAGAGACCCAGTACTTC; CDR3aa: CASRPGGGQETQYF
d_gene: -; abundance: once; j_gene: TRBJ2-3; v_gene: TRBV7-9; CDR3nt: TGTGCCAGCAGCTTATGGCATCCTATGCCCCCAGATACGCAGTATTTT; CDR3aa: CASSLWHPMPPDTQYF
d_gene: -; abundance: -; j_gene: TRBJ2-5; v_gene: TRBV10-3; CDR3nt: TGTGCCATCAGTGACGGGGGATTGGACGGGAAAGAGACCCAGTACTTC; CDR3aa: CAISDGGLDGKETQYF
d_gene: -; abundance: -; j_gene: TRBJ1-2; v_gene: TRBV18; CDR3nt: TGTGCCAGCTCACCAATAGAGGGAGCTAACTATGGCTACACCTTC; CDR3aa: CASSPIEGANYGYTF
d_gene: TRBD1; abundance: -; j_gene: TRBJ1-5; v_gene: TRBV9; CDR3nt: TGTGCCAGCAGCGTAGGGGCAGGGGGCGGCAATCAGCCCCAGCATTTT; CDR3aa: CASSVGAGGGNQPQHF